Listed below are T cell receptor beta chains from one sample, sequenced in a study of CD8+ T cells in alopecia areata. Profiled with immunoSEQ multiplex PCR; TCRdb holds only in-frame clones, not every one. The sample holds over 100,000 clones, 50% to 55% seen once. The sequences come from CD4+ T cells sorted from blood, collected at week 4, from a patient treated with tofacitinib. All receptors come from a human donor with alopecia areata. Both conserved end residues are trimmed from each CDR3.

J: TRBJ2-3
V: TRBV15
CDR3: ATSRVFAYVQVTSDTQY

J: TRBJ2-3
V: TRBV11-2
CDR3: ASELIGGSRDTQY

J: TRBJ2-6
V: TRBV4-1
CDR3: ASSRVEPGANVLT

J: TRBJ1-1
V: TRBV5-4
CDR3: ASRGGRQNTEAF

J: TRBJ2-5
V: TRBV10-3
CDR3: AISPGDKETQY

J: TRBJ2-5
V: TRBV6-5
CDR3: ASSYSIGYQETQY

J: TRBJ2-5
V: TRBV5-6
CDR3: ASSLRETQY

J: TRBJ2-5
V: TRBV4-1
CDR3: ASTGQLGGAQY

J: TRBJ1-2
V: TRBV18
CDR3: ASSLQGTRPNYGYT

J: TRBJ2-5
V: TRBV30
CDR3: AWSSAFQETQY

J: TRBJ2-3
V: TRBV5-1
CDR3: ASRIYEPSTDTQY

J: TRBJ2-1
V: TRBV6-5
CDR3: ASSLRDSSYNEQF

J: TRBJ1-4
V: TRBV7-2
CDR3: ASSQQGMVTEKLF

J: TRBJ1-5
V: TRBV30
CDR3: ACGQGYQPQH

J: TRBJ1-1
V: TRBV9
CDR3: ASSLTVNTEAF

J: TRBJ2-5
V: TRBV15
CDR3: ATSKGLAGGPRETQY

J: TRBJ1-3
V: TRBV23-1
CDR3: ASRQKWIKARDSGNTIY